A single sample gave rise to the 32 T cell receptor beta chains below, sequenced in a study of blood T cell repertoires in COVID-19. TCRdb's table, derived via immunoSEQ multiplex PCR, lists solely in-frame clones and lacks some. In the table there are under 200,000 clones, roughly 85% of which are singletons. The sequenced material came from peripheral blood. The origin of the receptors is a man in his 60s with acute or convalescent COVID-19.

The V and J genes are TRBV29-1 and TRBJ1-1; tentative D call: TRBD1 (6 bases). Germline V gives CDR1 SQVTM, CDR2 ANQGSEA. V lost 2 bases and J lost 4, with 23 bases in between. This CDR3 is built from 17 residues. The CDR3 bases are TGCAGCGTTGAAATGGTAAAAGAAGACAGGTCGGGCACTGAAGCTTTCTTT. Protein product: CSVEMVKEDRSGTEAFF.

This sequence joins TRBV6-5 and TRBJ2-7, with TRBD2 matching over 7 bases. Germline V gives CDR1 MNHEY, CDR2 SVGAGI. V was clipped by 0 bases and J by 5 bases; unmatched bases: 10. The CDR3 spans 16 residues. CDR3 sequence reads: CASSYSGGSPRNEQYF. The CDR3 bases are TGTGCCAGCAGTTACTCAGGCGGGAGTCCCCGGAACGAGCAGTACTTC.

The chain links TRBV27 to TRBJ2-2; the D gene is possibly TRBD1 (5 bases). CDR3 length: 15 residues. CDR1 MNHEY and CDR2 SMNVEV come from the germline V gene (reference sequence). V gave up 2 bases and J gave up 2 bases, with 9 bases separating them. CDR3 DNA sequence: TGTGCCAGCAGTTTAGGGGCAGCCAACACCGGGGAGCTGTTTTTT. Translation gives CASSLGAANTGELFF.

The V gene is TRBV2, the J gene TRBJ1-1; D perhaps matches TRBD1 (6 bases). The CDR3 is 13 amino acids. In germline, CDR1 is SNHLY, CDR2 FYNNEI. The V end lost 8 bases, the J end lost 4 bases, and 14 bases lay between the germline ends. As DNA, the CDR3 is TGTGCCAGCTTATGGACAGAGGGCACTGAAGCTTTCTTT. This gives the protein CASLWTEGTEAFF.

This clone occurred once. The V call is TRBV7-9, the J call TRBJ1-3; 7 bases match TRBD1. The CDR3 loop spans 15 amino acids. V lost 8 bases to trimming and J lost 0 bases; unmatched junction nucleotides: 7. CDR1 SEHNR and CDR2 FQNEAQ come from the germline V gene (reference sequence). Here the CDR3 DNA reads TGTGCCAGCGAACAGGGGTCGAGCTCTGGAAACACCATATATTTT. Protein product: CASEQGSSSGNTIYF. Full variable domain (rest looked up from reference TRBV7-9 and TRBJ1-3): DTGVSQNPRHKITKRGQNVTFRCDPISEHNRLYWYRQTLGQGPEFLTYFQNEAQLEKSRLLSDRFSAERPKGSFSTLEIQRTEQGDSAMYLCASEQGSSSGNTIYFGEGSWLTVV.

V is TRBV10-3 and J is TRBJ1-4; weak D call: TRBD1 (6 bases). The CDR3 runs 15 residues. Deletions cut 10 bases from V and 0 bases from J, with 15 bases between. CDR1 and CDR2 (germline): ENHRY, SYGVKD. As DNA, the CDR3 is TGTGCCACCTCAGGGGATTCTGCAACTAATGAAAAACTGTTTTTT. Amino acids: CATSGDSATNEKLFF.

This chain uses TRBV28 with TRBJ2-5; D call uncertain. Germline loops: CDR1 MDHEN, CDR2 SYDVKM. Trimming took 5 bases from V and 2 from J, leaving 15 bases between them. CDR3 length: 15 residues. The CDR3, as DNA: TGTGCCAGCAGTCGACCGATGGGCAATCAAGAGACCCAGTACTTC. Protein sequence: CASSRPMGNQETQYF.

The chain carries TRBV6-5 and TRBJ1-2; 7 bases are a match to TRBD1. The V segment lost 3 bases and the J segment 0 bases; nucleotides outside the gene matches: 7. Germline lookup yields CDR1 MNHEY and CDR2 SVGAGI. The CDR3 sequence is 16 residues long. DNA for the CDR3: TGTGCCAGCAGTTATAATTTCGGGACAGCTAACTATGGCTACACCTTC. It specifies CASSYNFGTANYGYTF.

This clone was found once. The rearrangement uses TRBV28 and TRBJ2-5; 9 nucleotides align to TRBD2. Germline trimming cut 4 bases from V and 1 base from J; bases unmatched to any gene: 10. Looked up from germline, CDR1 is MDHEN and CDR2 is SYDVKM. The CDR3 consists of 17 residues. The CDR3 here is CASSWSVTSGFQETQYF. In DNA form, the CDR3 reads TGTGCCAGCAGTTGGTCAGTGACTAGCGGTTTCCAAGAGACCCAGTACTTC.

The chain has TRBV29-1 and TRBJ1-1; D is unresolved. The CDR3 runs to 10 residues. CDR1 is SQVTM, CDR2 ANQGSEA, per germline. V was pared by 4 bases and J by 6 bases, with 6 bases between. The CDR3 protein is CSVGEAEAFF. The CDR3 bases are TGCAGCGTTGGGGAGGCTGAAGCTTTCTTT.

This clone is categorized as large. This chain uses TRBV14 with TRBJ2-5; TRBD1 matches 9 bases. CDR1 SGHDN and CDR2 FVKESK come from the germline V gene. V shed 5 bases, J shed 5 bases, and the junction held 9 bases outside the gene matches. The CDR3 extends over 15 amino acids. The CDR3: CASSDWGQGLETQYF. The CDR3 DNA sequence: TGTGCCAGCAGCGACTGGGGACAGGGTCTGGAGACCCAGTACTTC.

V and J are TRBV30 and TRBJ1-4, with 7 bases fitting TRBD1. CDR3 length equals 14 residues. Germline V gene data show CDR1 as GTSNPN and CDR2 as SVGIG (reference sequence). V gave up 2 bases and J gave up 3 bases; unmatched junction bases: 3. The CDR3 sequence is CAWSRTGSNEKLFF. Written as DNA, the CDR3 is TGTGCCTGGAGTCGGACAGGTTCTAATGAAAAACTGTTTTTT.

The rearrangement links TRBV29-1 to TRBJ2-3; TRBD2 aligns across 8 bases. V shed 7 bases and J 0 bases; nucleotides not matched to a gene: 12. CDR3 length: 16 residues. Germline lookup yields CDR1 SQVTM and CDR2 ANQGSEA. The DNA for the CDR3 is TGCAGCGCCGGGGGGGGCGGGACCCTTAGCACAGATACGCAGTATTTT. This sequence encodes CSAGGGGTLSTDTQYF.

CDR3 in amino acids: CASSGELTSGNTIYF. Written as DNA, the CDR3 is TGTGCCTCCTCAGGGGAGCTTACCTCTGGAAACACCATATATTTT. The gene calls are TRBV9 and TRBJ1-3; possible D gene TRBD1, 6 bases. Germline assignment: CDR1 SGDLS and CDR2 YYNGEE. Trimming cost V 10 bases and J 0 bases, with 17 bases left between them. This CDR3 is built from 15 residues. The whole variable domain, filled in from reference TRBV9 and TRBJ1-3, reads DSGVTQTPKHLITATGQRVTLRCSPRSGDLSVYWYQQSLDQGLQFLIQYYNGEERAKGNILERFSAQQFPDLHSELNLSSLELGDSALYFCASSGELTSGNTIYFGEGSWLTVV.

This chain connects TRBV3-1 (or the pseudogene TRBV3-2) to TRBJ2-7, with 9 positions matching TRBD2. V was pared by 4 bases and J by 0 bases, with 1 base of the junction left unmatched. CDR3 length: 14 amino acids. Germline V gives CDR1 LGHDT, CDR2 YNNKEL (reference sequence). This CDR3 reads CASSRLADSYEQYF. The CDR3 DNA reads TGTGCCAGCAGCCGACTAGCGGACTCCTACGAGCAGTACTTC.

CDR3 sequence: CASSTQEGAGEQFF. Written as DNA, the CDR3 is TGTGCCAGCAGCACGCAGGAGGGGGCAGGTGAGCAGTTCTTC. V gene TRBV5-6 combines with J gene TRBJ2-1; TRBD1 is a possible D gene (7 bases). The CDR3 is made up of 14 amino acids. The V gene's germline CDR1 is SGHDT and CDR2 YYEEEE. V dropped 4 bases and J dropped 9 bases, with 17 bases sitting between them.

The rearrangement uses TRBV24-1 and TRBJ2-7; TRBD2 might be the D (5 bases). Germline CDR1 is KGHDR and CDR2 is SFDVKD. The V and J ends lost 2 bases and 4 bases respectively, with 8 bases between them. The CDR3 extends over 13 amino acids. The CDR3 nucleotides are TGTGCCACCAGTGATTCCGCGGGTTACGAGCAGTACTTC. Amino acids: CATSDSAGYEQYF.

This rearrangement joins TRBV19 to TRBJ1-2, with a tentative D call TRBD1 (5 bases). Per germline, CDR1 LNHDA and CDR2 SQIVND (reference sequence). Trimming pared 7 bases from V and 7 bases from J, leaving 19 bases between. The CDR3 consists of 14 residues. The DNA of the CDR3 is TGTGCCAGTAACCCAAACCGCCACGGGGGTGGCTACACCTTC. Amino acids: CASNPNRHGGGYTF.

This sequence joins TRBV29-1 and TRBJ1-1; D is possibly TRBD1 (6 bases). There are 13 residues in the CDR3. Trimming pared 6 bases from V and 0 bases from J, leaving 11 bases between. Germline V gene sequence: CDR1 SQVTM, CDR2 ANQGSEA. The CDR3 sequence: CSVRTDLNTEAFF. The CDR3 DNA follows: TGCAGCGTACGGACAGACTTGAACACTGAAGCTTTCTTT.

The V and J genes are TRBV5-5 and TRBJ2-3; 12 bases line up with TRBD2. This CDR3 contains 16 residues. The V gene end was trimmed by 1 base and the J gene end by 5 bases; junction bases not matched to a gene: 5. Per the germline V gene, CDR1 is SGHKS and CDR2 is YYEKEE (reference sequence). The CDR3 loop reads CASSLLTSGSVDTQYF. CDR3 sequence (DNA): TGTGCCAGCAGCTTGCTGACTAGCGGGAGTGTAGATACGCAGTATTTT.

The chain uses TRBV18 and TRBJ1-2; 8 bases are shared with TRBD1. The CDR3 has 16 residues. The germline V gene has CDR1 KGHSH and CDR2 LQKENI. The J segment lost 4 bases and the V segment lost 2 bases, leaving 9 bases of the junction unmatched. The CDR3 DNA is TGTGCCAGCTCACCATTTGCGGGACAGGAGGGCTATGGCTACACCTTC. As protein: CASSPFAGQEGYGYTF.

V and J are TRBV10-1 and TRBJ1-1; D is unclear. The CDR3 consists of 13 residues. With 3 bases removed from V and 0 bases from J, the gap between germline ends came to 5 bases. CDR1 is WNHNN and CDR2 is SYGVQD in the germline V gene (reference sequence). CDR3 in amino acids: CASSDSLNTEAFF. The DNA of the CDR3 is TGCGCCAGCAGTGACAGTTTGAACACTGAAGCTTTCTTT.

As regards this clone: This sample also contains other DNA sequences that code for the same CDR3. The rearrangement links TRBV24-1 to TRBJ2-3, with a possible D match to TRBD2 (5 bases). The germline V gene has CDR1 KGHDR and CDR2 SFDVKD. This CDR3 is 14 amino acids long. V was clipped by 0 bases and J by 3 bases, with 6 bases between them. For the CDR3, the DNA is TGTGCCACCAGTGATTTGCGGGGAACAGATACGCAGTATTTT. This gives the protein CATSDLRGTDTQYF.

Here the CDR3 reads CASSPGGNQPQHF. DNA of the CDR3: TGTGCCAGCTCCCCCGGGGGAAATCAGCCCCAGCATTTT. The chain couples TRBV7-3 to TRBJ1-5, with a weak D call TRBD1 (5 bases). V lost 8 bases and J 4 bases, leaving 12 bases between the germline ends. The germline V gene encodes CDR1 SGHTA and CDR2 FQGTGA. The CDR3 is made up of 13 amino acids.

The CDR3 nucleotides read TGTGCCACCACTCCCCTTTTGAGCGGGACGGGTGATACGCAGTATTTT. Residues: CATTPLLSGTGDTQYF. The chain is built from TRBV15 and TRBJ2-3; TRBD2 aligns across 7 bases. The germline CDR1 and CDR2 sequences are LNHNV and YYDKDF (reference sequence). This CDR3 region has 16 residues. V was pared by 7 bases and J by 6 bases, with 16 bases of the junction left unmatched. Supplemented by reference TRBV15 and TRBJ2-3, the full variable domain reads DAMVIQNPRYQVTQFGKPVTLSCSQTLNHNVMYWYQQKSSQAPKLLFHYYDKDFNNEADTPDNFQSRRPNTSFCFLDIRSPGLGDTAMYLCATTPLLSGTGDTQYFGPGTRLTVL.

This clone showed up just once. The chain carries TRBV2 and TRBJ2-5; a weak D match, TRBD2 (5 bases). V lost 4 bases to trimming and J lost 5 bases, with 17 bases between them. Germline V gives CDR1 SNHLY, CDR2 FYNNEI. The CDR3 sequence is 15 residues long. CDR3 loop: CASSGEGGPGETQYF. CDR3 coding DNA: TGTGCCAGCAGTGGTGAAGGCGGACCGGGGGAGACCCAGTACTTC. Combining the CDR3 with reference TRBV2 and TRBJ2-5 gives the whole variable domain EPEVTQTPSHQVTQMGQEVILRCVPISNHLYFYWYRQILGQKVEFLVSFYNNEISEKSEIFDDQFSVERPDGSNFTLKIRSTKLEDSAMYFCASSGEGGPGETQYFGPGTRLLVL.

This clone was observed a handful of times. The rearrangement uses TRBV11-1 and TRBJ2-1, with a possible D match to TRBD2 (6 bases). The V gene's germline CDR1 is SGHAT and CDR2 FQDESV (reference sequence). This CDR3 contains 16 residues. Trimming shortened V by 2 bases and J by 4 bases, and 15 bases separated the two germline ends. CDR3 region: CASSLRLGGKYNEQFF. CDR3 DNA: TGTGCCAGCAGCTTACGGTTGGGGGGAAAATACAATGAGCAGTTCTTC.

The chain combines TRBV19 with TRBJ2-1; D uncertain. There are 15 residues in the CDR3. Trimming shortened V by 0 bases and J by 4 bases, and 10 bases separated the two germline ends. Germline lookup yields CDR1 LNHDA and CDR2 SQIVND (reference sequence). In nucleotides, the CDR3 is TGTGCCAGTAGTATAGATGTCAGTCCGTACAATGAGCAGTTCTTC. It translates to CASSIDVSPYNEQFF.

This clone was seen a single time. This rearrangement joins TRBV6-5 to TRBJ1-4, with a weak D call TRBD1 (6 bases). CDR1 and CDR2 (germline): MNHEY, SVGAGI. This CDR3 is 15 amino acids long. V lost 0 bases and J 14 bases, leaving 19 bases between the germline ends. Here the CDR3 DNA reads TGTGCCAGCAGTTACTCCGCCGACAGGACGGTTGGGCTGTTTTTT. This encodes CASSYSADRTVGLFF.

In DNA, the CDR3 is TGTGCCAGCAGCAAGGACAGGGCCTACAATGAGCAGTTCTTC. Its translation: CASSKDRAYNEQFF. The chain is built from TRBV7-3 and TRBJ2-1, with 8 positions matching TRBD1. CDR1 SGHTA and CDR2 FQGTGA come from the germline V gene. V dropped 5 bases and J dropped 2; count of bases not matched to a gene: 2. The CDR3 sequence is 14 residues long.

V usage is TRBV14 and J usage is TRBJ1-3; 9 bases are a match to TRBD1. From germline, CDR1 is SGHDN and CDR2 FVKESK. V lost 5 bases and J lost 0; bases outside the gene matches: 8. The CDR3 has 17 amino acids. The CDR3 reads CASSFTGGLNSGNTIYF. The CDR3 region has the DNA TGTGCCAGCAGCTTCACAGGGGGCCTTAACTCTGGAAACACCATATATTTT.

The gene calls are TRBV9 and TRBJ1-6; D is undetermined. Germline V gives CDR1 SGDLS, CDR2 YYNGEE. Between the trimmed V and J ends, which lost 5 bases and 8 bases, there was a span of 17 bases. This CDR3 region has 15 residues. The CDR3 DNA reads as TGTGCCAGCAGTGCTAAAATTGGAGCCTATTCACCCCTCCACTTT. It yields the protein CASSAKIGAYSPLHF.